A single sample is the source of the 10 T cell receptor beta chains below, sequenced in a study of blood T cell repertoires in COVID-19 (dated by TCRdb to 2018 to 2021). To prepare the library, the immunoSEQ multiplex PCR assay was applied. TCRdb carries this immuneACCESS record with in-frame sequences only. Its versions omit some clonotypes, under half of them owing to an unresolved V gene in the studies checked, with the rest unexplained. A total of hundreds of thousands of clones appear in this sample, more than 75% of them only once. The ten largest account for less than 9.5% of the sample. Sequenced material: peripheral blood. These receptor sequences come from a woman aged 50 to 60 who had recovered from COVID-19.

This chain uses TRBV30 with TRBJ1-1; D not certain. Germline CDR1 GTSNPN, CDR2 SVGIG (reference sequence). The CDR3 totals 12 residues. Trimming stripped 7 bases from V and 4 bases from J, with 13 bases between. CDR3 residues: CASSSLITEAFF. In nucleotides, the CDR3 is TGTGCCTCCTCGAGTCTGATCACTGAAGCTTTCTTT.

The V gene is TRBV18, the J gene TRBJ2-1, with 10 nucleotides matching TRBD2. The germline gives CDR1 KGHSH, CDR2 LQKENI. With V trimmed by 6 bases and J by 4 bases, 9 bases remained unmatched. This CDR3 has 16 amino acids. The chain's CDR3 is CASSRERTSGYNEQFF. CDR3 coding DNA: TGTGCCAGCTCGCGCGAGAGGACTAGCGGATACAATGAGCAGTTCTTC.

CDR3 loop: CASSQTGNTEAFF. For the CDR3, the DNA is TGTGCCAGTAGTCAGACAGGGAACACTGAAGCTTTCTTT. The chain combines TRBV19 with TRBJ1-1; D is perhaps TRBD1 (6 bases). Germline CDR1 reads LNHDA; CDR2 reads SQIVND (reference sequence). Trimming left V 5 bases short and J 1 base short, with 8 bases between. The CDR3 sequence is 13 residues long.

CDR3 region: CASSIYPAAEAFF. As DNA, the CDR3 is TGTGCCAGTAGTATTTACCCTGCAGCTGAAGCTTTCTTT. The V call is TRBV19, the J call TRBJ1-1; D is ambiguous. Per germline, CDR1 LNHDA and CDR2 SQIVND (reference sequence). V lost 3 bases, J lost 6 bases, and 11 bases lay in between. The CDR3 has 13 residues.

The chain recombines TRBV7-2 with TRBJ1-3; 7 nucleotides align to TRBD1. The CDR3 runs to 15 residues. Germline trimming cut 3 bases from V and 3 bases from J; bases unmatched to any gene: 5. Germline V gene data show CDR1 as SGHTA and CDR2 as FQGNSA. The CDR3 bases are TGTGCCAGCAGCTTGGAGGGGGCTGGTGGAAACACCATATATTTT. This codes for CASSLEGAGGNTIYF.

This clone was observed a handful of times. J is TRBJ1-1 and V is TRBV18; 8 nucleotides align to TRBD1. The germline CDR1 and CDR2 sequences are KGHSH and LQKENI. V shed 4 bases and J 4 bases; nucleotides not matched to a gene: 8. This CDR3 spans 15 amino acids. The CDR3 spells CASSLRRTGPTEAFF. CDR3 bases: TGTGCCAGCTCACTAAGGAGGACAGGGCCCACTGAAGCTTTCTTT.

This chain uses TRBV2 with TRBJ2-5; D might be TRBD2 (6 bases). This CDR3 is built from 15 residues. V was pared by 3 bases and J by 5 bases, with 16 bases between. The germline V gene encodes CDR1 SNHLY and CDR2 FYNNEI. CDR3 in amino acids: CASSDRGTQRETQYF. CDR3 nucleotides: TGTGCCAGCAGTGATCGGGGGACTCAAAGGGAGACCCAGTACTTC.

This clone was recorded many times. The chain uses TRBV7-9 and TRBJ2-7, with D hard to call. The CDR3 runs 14 residues. Deletions cut 5 bases from V and 3 bases from J, with 14 bases between. Germline lookup yields CDR1 SEHNR and CDR2 FQNEAQ (reference sequence). DNA for the CDR3: TGTGCCAGCAGCGGCCTTGACTCCGGCTACGAGCAGTACTTC. Translated, it gives CASSGLDSGYEQYF.

This clone was counted between two and nine times. The gene calls are TRBV5-1 and TRBJ2-1; TRBD1 matches 10 bases. With V trimmed by 2 bases and J by 4 bases, 3 bases remained unmatched. The CDR3 covers 15 residues. From germline, CDR1 is SGHRS and CDR2 YFSETQ. CDR3 sequence: CASSFDRGPYNEQFF. The CDR3 nucleotides are TGCGCCAGCAGCTTTGACAGGGGGCCTTACAATGAGCAGTTCTTC.

The gene calls are TRBV11-2 and TRBJ1-1; D remains ambiguous. V was pared by 2 bases and J by 11 bases, with 15 bases between. This CDR3 is 13 amino acids long. CDR1 and CDR2 from the germline V gene are SGHAT and FQNNGV. The CDR3 reads CASSLREGAWAFF. CDR3 nucleotides: TGTGCCAGCAGCTTAAGGGAGGGTGCTTGGGCTTTCTTT. Full variable domain (rest looked up from reference TRBV11-2 and TRBJ1-1): EAGVAQSPRYKIIEKRQSVAFWCNPISGHATLYWYQQILGQGPKLLIQFQNNGVVDDSQLPKDRFSAERLKGVDSTLKIQPAKLEDSAVYLCASSLREGAWAFFGQGTRLTVV.